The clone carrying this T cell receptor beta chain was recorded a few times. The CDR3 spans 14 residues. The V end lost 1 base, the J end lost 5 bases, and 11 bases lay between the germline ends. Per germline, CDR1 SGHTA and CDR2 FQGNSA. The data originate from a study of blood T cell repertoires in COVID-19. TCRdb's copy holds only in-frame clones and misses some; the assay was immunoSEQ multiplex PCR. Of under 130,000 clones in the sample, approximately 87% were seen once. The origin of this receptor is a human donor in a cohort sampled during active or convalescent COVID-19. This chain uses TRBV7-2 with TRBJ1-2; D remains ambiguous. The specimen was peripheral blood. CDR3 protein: CASSLESSVYGYTF. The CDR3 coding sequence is TGTGCCAGCAGCTTAGAGAGTTCTGTTTATGGCTACACCTTC.